These 15 T cell receptor beta chains share one sample of origin, sequenced in a study of vaccination effects on CD4 cells after COVID-19. Expansion with viral peptide pools was applied to antigen-specific CD4+ T cells by the ViraFEST assay prior to sequencing. Around day 10 of culture, CD4+ T cells were separated out. Confirmation by PCR established that the person had SARS-CoV-2 infection between March and December 2020. The vaccine given was either BNT162b2 or mRNA-1273, in two doses. Clones were sequenced by immunoSEQ multiplex PCR, and TCRdb holds only the in-frame ones, with some missing. The data contain 17,000 or so clones, around three quarters of them singletons. What these receptors recognize is not known. The sequences come from CD4+ T cells from PBMCs cultured with SARS-CoV-2 spike peptides, collected after COVID-19 vaccination. The source is a human donor who had a prior SARS-CoV-2 infection.

The rearrangement uses TRBV18 and TRBJ2-3; D ambiguous. Trimming cost V 0 bases and J 2 bases, with 9 bases left between them. CDR1 is KGHSH and CDR2 is LQKENI in the germline V gene. The CDR3 has 15 residues. CDR3 nucleotide sequence: TGTGCCAGCTCACCACCGGAAAGGACCACAGATACGCAGTATTTT. This sequence encodes CASSPPERTTDTQYF.

The rearrangement joins TRBV7-8 to TRBJ1-4; D is possibly TRBD1 (5 bases). V was pared by 3 bases and J by 12 bases, with 17 bases between. The CDR3 is made up of 14 amino acids. Germline V gene sequence: CDR1 SGHVS, CDR2 FQNEAQ. For the CDR3, the DNA is TGTGCCAGCAGCTTGGCTGAAAATCGACAGCAACTGTTTTTT. Its protein is CASSLAENRQQLFF.

The CDR3 coding sequence is TGTGCTAGTGGTATAGCGGGGGGGCTGGAGACCCAGTACTTC. It codes for CASGIAGGLETQYF. The J gene is TRBJ2-5, the V gene TRBV12-5; TRBD2 matches at 11 bases. V lost 5 bases to trimming and J lost 5 bases; unmatched junction nucleotides: 4. Looked up from germline, CDR1 is LGHNT and CDR2 is FRNRAP. CDR3 size: 14 residues.

J is TRBJ1-1 and V is TRBV7-2; D unresolved. The CDR3 spans 14 residues. Germline V gene lookup returns CDR1 SGHTA and CDR2 FQGNSA. With 5 bases removed from V and 10 bases from J, the gap between germline ends came to 20 bases. The CDR3 DNA sequence: TGTGCCAGCAGCCCCACTCTCCAGACTGAGCTAGCTTTCTTT. Its translation is CASSPTLQTELAFF.

This clone was counted a few times. The chain employs TRBV4-2 and TRBJ2-1; TRBD2 is a possible D gene (6 bases). V was cut by 2 bases and J by 7 bases, with 18 bases left in between. CDR1 and CDR2 (germline): LGHNA, YNFKEQ. This CDR3 spans 16 amino acids. CDR3 sequence reads: CASSQRVGSAGNEQFF. The CDR3 DNA reads TGTGCCAGCAGCCAACGGGTCGGGAGTGCTGGTAATGAGCAGTTCTTC.

This chain connects TRBV5-6 to TRBJ1-4; 7 nucleotides agree with TRBD1. The CDR3 covers 16 residues. Losses at the gene ends were 5 bases for V and 3 bases for J; bases not matched to a gene: 10. Germline V gene data show CDR1 as SGHDT and CDR2 as YYEEEE. The CDR3 region has the DNA TGTGCCAGCAGACTTGGTGGGGGACAGTCTAATGAAAAACTGTTTTTT. Translating it yields CASRLGGGQSNEKLFF.

This chain connects TRBV27 to TRBJ2-1; D may be TRBD2 (6 bases). The CDR3 runs to 14 residues. Germline V gene data show CDR1 as MNHEY and CDR2 as SMNVEV (reference sequence). Deletions cut 5 bases from V and 9 bases from J, with 17 bases between. The CDR3 bases are TGTGCCAGCAGTACCTCAGCGGGTCACAGTGAGCAGTTCTTC. Protein product: CASSTSAGHSEQFF.

This clone was seen once. The chain is built from TRBV14 and TRBJ2-1; 8 bases match TRBD2. The CDR3 length is 17 residues. CDR1 and CDR2 from the germline V gene are SGHDN and FVKESK. Unmatched junction bases numbered 14, after V lost 1 base and J lost 9 bases. The CDR3 protein is CASSQGWWGGRPGEQFF. DNA for the CDR3: TGTGCCAGCAGCCAAGGCTGGTGGGGCGGGAGGCCAGGTGAGCAGTTCTTC.

This clone turned up a few times. V and J are TRBV6-5 and TRBJ2-1; 7 bases are a match to TRBD1. The CDR3 is 14 amino acids. CDR1 is MNHEY and CDR2 is SVGAGI in the germline V gene. Unmatched junction bases numbered 8, after V lost 6 bases and J lost 6 bases. The CDR3, as DNA: TGTGCCAGCAGATTCTCCCGGACAGGCAATGAGCAGTTCTTC. Amino acid sequence: CASRFSRTGNEQFF.

The chain has TRBV13 and TRBJ2-2, with 12 bases fitting TRBD2. CDR3 size: 16 residues. Germline V gene lookup returns CDR1 PRHDT and CDR2 FYEKMQ (reference sequence). With V trimmed by 8 bases and J by 6 bases, 10 bases remained unmatched. The CDR3 loop reads CASGSSGGVAPGELFF. For the CDR3, the DNA is TGTGCCAGCGGATCTAGCGGGGGGGTCGCCCCCGGGGAGCTGTTTTTT.

The chain has TRBV15 and TRBJ1-3; maybe TRBD1 (6 bases). V lost 5 bases, J lost 1 base, and 9 bases lay in between. CDR3 size: 14 residues. Germline values: CDR1 LNHNV, CDR2 YYDKDF (reference sequence). The CDR3 nucleotides read TGTGCCACCAGCTTCGGGACATCTGGAAACACCATATATTTT. Amino acids: CATSFGTSGNTIYF.

This chain joins TRBV30 and TRBJ2-1, with D tentatively TRBD2 (5 bases). In germline, CDR1 is GTSNPN, CDR2 SVGIG (reference sequence). V shed 0 bases and J shed 4 bases, with 19 bases lying between them. The CDR3 covers 17 residues. CDR3 DNA sequence: TGTGCCTGGAGTGTACTGGCGCGGCGGGTAACGTACAATGAGCAGTTCTTC. Protein product: CAWSVLARRVTYNEQFF.

This chain connects TRBV7-3 to TRBJ1-6; unclear D gene. The CDR3 length is 13 residues. Germline V gene lookup returns CDR1 SGHTA and CDR2 FQGTGA. Between the trimmed V and J ends, which lost 5 bases and 9 bases, there was a span of 11 bases. The CDR3 region is CASSIDSGSPLHF. Written as DNA, the CDR3 is TGTGCCAGCAGCATTGACTCCGGTTCACCCCTCCACTTT.

The rearrangement uses TRBV5-1 and TRBJ2-7; 7 positions match TRBD1. Germline CDR1 is SGHRS and CDR2 is YFSETQ. CDR3 length equals 15 residues. The J segment lost 2 bases and the V segment lost 4 bases, leaving 9 bases of the junction unmatched. This CDR3 is CASSANRGPTYEQYF. The CDR3 nucleotides are TGCGCCAGCAGCGCCAACAGGGGTCCTACCTACGAGCAGTACTTC.

In DNA, the CDR3 is TGTGCCAGCACACCCCGGGGGATCAGCACAGATACGCAGTATTTT. Translating it yields CASTPRGISTDTQYF. The chain uses TRBV27 and TRBJ2-3, with D possibly matching TRBD2 (6 bases). Germline V gene data show CDR1 as MNHEY and CDR2 as SMNVEV (reference sequence). CDR3 size: 15 residues. Trimming cost V 7 bases and J 0 bases, with 14 bases left between them.